These 6 T cell receptor beta chains originate from one sample sequenced in a study of T cell responses to AZD1222 COVID-19 vaccine. The repertoire was sequenced with immunoSEQ multiplex PCR; TCRdb's copy has only in-frame clones and lacks some. The sample has fewer than 250,000 clones; around 94% are singletons. The sample consisted of peripheral blood, taken on day 0 of AZD1222 vaccination. The receptors originated from an adult in good health.

V gene TRBV25-1 combines with J gene TRBJ1-3; D ambiguous. CDR1 is MGHDK and CDR2 is SYGVNS in the germline V gene. This CDR3 contains 13 residues. V lost 2 bases, J lost 9 bases, and 11 bases lay in between. The CDR3 is CASSEEPVTTIYF. In nucleotides, the CDR3 is TGTGCCAGCAGTGAAGAACCAGTGACCACCATATATTTT.

This chain joins TRBV5-1 and TRBJ1-2, with a weak D call TRBD1 (5 bases). V lost 4 bases, J lost 1 base, and 11 bases lay in between. Germline-derived CDR1 and CDR2 are SGHRS and YFSETQ. This CDR3 is built from 14 residues. The CDR3 sequence is CASSRGTDNYGYTF. CDR3 nucleotides: TGCGCCAGCAGCAGAGGGACGGATAACTATGGCTACACCTTC.

The chain has TRBV10-3 and TRBJ1-3, with TRBD1 as a possible D gene (6 bases). This CDR3 spans 18 amino acids. CDR1 and CDR2 (germline): ENHRY, SYGVKD. Trimming removed 1 base from V and 0 bases from J, with 16 bases in between. In DNA form, the CDR3 reads TGTGCCATCAGTGAGTTCAAAGGGGGAGGACGCTCTGGAAACACCATATATTTT. Its protein is CAISEFKGGGRSGNTIYF.

The rearrangement uses TRBV6-5 and TRBJ1-1; D is undetermined. Trimming stripped 5 bases from V and 0 bases from J, with 13 bases between. Germline CDR1 and CDR2: MNHEY and SVGAGI. This CDR3 has 15 amino acids. CDR3 loop: CASSQRADLNTEAFF. The CDR3 DNA reads as TGTGCCAGCAGTCAACGGGCAGACCTGAACACTGAAGCTTTCTTT.

The chain links TRBV6-6 to TRBJ2-7; 7 bases agree with TRBD1. CDR3 length: 14 residues. Germline CDR1 is MNHNY and CDR2 is SVGAGI (reference sequence). J was trimmed by 4 bases and V by 4 bases; bases with no gene match: 7. The CDR3 protein is CASSSYTGVYEQYF. CDR3 coding DNA: TGTGCCAGCAGTTCCTATACAGGGGTGTACGAGCAGTACTTC.

Of note for this clone: Other nucleotide sequences in the sample specify the same CDR3. The chain carries TRBV18 and TRBJ2-1; tentative D call: TRBD1 (6 bases). The germline V and J ends were trimmed by 3 bases and 4 bases, with 13 bases remaining between them. The germline V gene encodes CDR1 KGHSH and CDR2 LQKENI. CDR3 size: 15 residues. CDR3 in amino acids: CASSPAGTNYNEQFF. Written as DNA, the CDR3 is TGTGCCAGCTCACCTGCCGGGACAAATTACAATGAGCAGTTCTTC.